This TCR beta chain was observed in a study of blood T cell repertoires in COVID-19. TCRdb keeps only in-frame clones here, not all; method: immunoSEQ multiplex PCR. The sample includes a few hundred thousand clones, 70% to 90% of them seen just once. CDR3 size: 17 residues. CDR1 and CDR2 (germline): MNHNY, SVGAGI (reference sequence). Unmatched junction bases numbered 16, after V lost 5 bases and J lost 7 bases. Sequencing was carried out using peripheral blood. The chain carries TRBV6-6 and TRBJ1-2, with TRBD1 identical over 10 bases. This TCR was sampled from a woman younger than 45 with active or convalescent COVID-19. Here the CDR3 DNA reads TGTGCCAGCAGTCCCGGACTAAGGACAGGGGGGTTCTCTGGCTACACCTTC. It specifies CASSPGLRTGGFSGYTF.